This entry lists 22 T cell receptor beta chains sequenced from one sample in a study of STAT3 mutations in large granular lymphocyte leukemia. Findings and caveats of the study: Every T-LGLL patient had at least one immunodominant TCRbeta clonotype.

Antigen specificity for these receptors is unknown. Profiling relied on immunoSEQ multiplex PCR, and the TCRdb table lists in-frame clones only, not all of them. This sample yields some 9,800 clones, of which approximately 90% are seen a single time; 25% to 35% belongs to the top ten. The sequencing input was peripheral blood mononuclear cells. The receptors stem from a man aged 55 to 69 with T-cell large granular lymphocyte leukemia. Some clones in this sample may be carry-over from other donors' samples.

This chain's CDR3 is CASVLGDSYEQYF. DNA for the CDR3: TGTGCCAGCGTGCTGGGCGACTCCTACGAGCAGTACTTC. The chain has TRBV6-6 and TRBJ2-7; D unclear. V was clipped by 8 bases and J by 0 bases, with 11 bases between them. Germline V gene sequence: CDR1 MNHNY, CDR2 SVGAGI (reference sequence). The CDR3 has 13 amino acids.

The CDR3 is CASSQRQGTDTQYF. The CDR3 nucleotides read TGTGCCAGCTCACAACGCCAGGGCACAGATACGCAGTATTTT. The chain uses TRBV18 and TRBJ2-3; D is unclear. The CDR3 consists of 14 residues. The V end was cut by 4 bases, the J end by 1 base, with 9 bases between. Germline-derived CDR1 and CDR2 are KGHSH and LQKENI.

This clone was seen just once. This rearrangement joins TRBV6-5 to TRBJ1-1; D gene unclear. This CDR3 spans 13 amino acids. Trimming took 6 bases from V and 3 from J, leaving 11 bases between them. Germline-derived CDR1 and CDR2 are MNHEY and SVGAGI. The chain's CDR3 is CASSYDTYTEAFF. CDR3 coding DNA: TGTGCCAGCAGCTACGACACTTACACTGAAGCTTTCTTT.

The chain carries TRBV7-3 and TRBJ2-1; D is possibly TRBD1 (6 bases). V was shortened by 2 bases and J by 4 bases, with 9 bases between the two germline ends. This CDR3 contains 14 residues. Germline V lookup: CDR1 SGHTA, CDR2 FQGTGA. The CDR3 loop reads CASSLDRRYNEQFF. For the CDR3, the DNA is TGTGCCAGCAGCTTAGACAGGAGATACAATGAGCAGTTCTTC.

The chain combines TRBV27 with TRBJ2-3; D is uncertain. The CDR3 has 15 amino acids. The V gene's germline CDR1 is MNHEY and CDR2 SMNVEV (reference sequence). Trimming removed 4 bases from V and 4 bases from J, with 15 bases in between. This CDR3 is CASSSISVDSDTQYF. In DNA form, the CDR3 reads TGTGCCAGCAGTTCGATAAGTGTGGATTCAGATACGCAGTATTTT.

The gene calls are TRBV4-1 and TRBJ2-1; TRBD2 matches 9 bases. Germline V gene sequence: CDR1 MGHRA, CDR2 YSYEKL. This CDR3 spans 16 amino acids. Trimming cost V 1 base and J 3 bases; bases outside gene matches: 4. This CDR3 is CASSQAASGNYNEQFF. CDR3 sequence (DNA): TGCGCCAGCAGCCAAGCGGCTAGCGGGAACTACAATGAGCAGTTCTTC.

The chain has TRBV5-1 and TRBJ2-1, with D possibly TRBD2 on 6 matching bases. CDR1 SGHRS and CDR2 YFSETQ come from the germline V gene. Trimming took off 2 bases at V and 4 bases at J, with 16 bases between the two ends. The length of the CDR3 is 16 residues. CDR3 in DNA: TGCGCCAGCAGCTTCACGGTCGAGCGGGTATACAATGAGCAGTTCTTC. Residues: CASSFTVERVYNEQFF.

The rearrangement links TRBV5-8 to TRBJ2-7; 8 bases are shared with TRBD2. This CDR3 has 15 residues. The germline V gene encodes CDR1 SGHTS and CDR2 YDEGEE. V was clipped by 7 bases and J by 4 bases; unmatched bases: 13. In DNA, the CDR3 is TGTGCCAGCCGGCGGGTCAGCGGGAGCAATTACGAGCAGTACTTC. Translated, it gives CASRRVSGSNYEQYF.

The V call is TRBV6-5, the J call TRBJ1-5; unclear D gene. The CDR3 is made up of 14 amino acids. CDR1 and CDR2 from the germline V gene are MNHEY and SVGAGI. Trimming removed 6 bases at V and 0 bases at J, with 9 bases between. This CDR3 reads CASREGYSNQPQHF. CDR3 coding DNA: TGTGCCAGCAGAGAGGGTTATAGCAATCAGCCCCAGCATTTT.

The rearrangement uses TRBV11-2 and TRBJ2-7, with unresolved D. Germline CDR1 and CDR2: SGHAT and FQNNGV. The V end was cut by 0 bases, the J end by 2 bases, with 8 bases between. The CDR3 runs 14 residues. CDR3 amino acids: CASSLEGATYEQYF. CDR3 nucleotide sequence: TGTGCCAGCAGCTTAGAAGGCGCTACCTACGAGCAGTACTTC.

The V call is TRBV27, the J call TRBJ1-2; a weak D match, TRBD1 (5 bases). CDR1 and CDR2 from the germline V gene are MNHEY and SMNVEV (reference sequence). This CDR3 region has 13 residues. V was trimmed by 3 bases and J by 8 bases, leaving 13 bases between them. Written as DNA, the CDR3 is TGTGCCAGCAGTTTCACCTGGGACGGAGGCTACACCTTC. Translating gives CASSFTWDGGYTF.

For the CDR3, the DNA is TGTGCCACGACTAGCGGGACTAGCACAGATACGCAGTATTTT. Protein product: CATTSGTSTDTQYF. This chain uses TRBV19 with TRBJ2-3; TRBD2 aligns across 11 bases. After removal of 10 bases from V and 0 bases from J, the junction contained 3 bases not matched to a gene. CDR3 length: 14 residues. Germline CDR1 is LNHDA and CDR2 is SQIVND (reference sequence).

The J gene is TRBJ2-2, the V gene TRBV30; perhaps TRBD2 as D (6 bases). Deletions cut 2 bases from V and 6 bases from J, with 13 bases between. The germline V gene has CDR1 GTSNPN and CDR2 SVGIG (reference sequence). The CDR3 sequence is 14 residues long. The CDR3 reads CAWSLNGGSGELFF. As DNA, the CDR3 is TGTGCCTGGAGTCTCAACGGGGGATCCGGGGAGCTGTTTTTT.

The chain couples TRBV9 to TRBJ1-1; D may be TRBD1 (6 bases). CDR1 is SGDLS and CDR2 is YYNGEE in the germline V gene. CDR3 length: 17 amino acids. Trimming left V 4 bases short and J 3 bases short, with 22 bases between. The CDR3 loop reads CASSLGGGAAAYTEAFF. In nucleotides, the CDR3 is TGTGCCAGCAGCCTGGGTGGGGGGGCAGCGGCGTACACTGAAGCTTTCTTT.

This chain links TRBV5-6 with TRBJ1-2; the D is unclear. V was clipped by 1 base and J by 3 bases, with 7 bases between them. The germline CDR1 and CDR2 sequences are SGHDT and YYEEEE. This CDR3 spans 13 amino acids. The CDR3 region is CASSLPADYGYTF. CDR3 nucleotide sequence: TGTGCCAGCAGCTTGCCAGCAGACTATGGCTACACCTTC.

The genes are TRBV7-9 and TRBJ2-6, with D maybe TRBD1 (5 bases). The CDR3 extends over 17 amino acids. Germline assignment: CDR1 SEHNR and CDR2 FQNEAQ (reference sequence). V dropped 0 bases and J dropped 1 base, with 10 bases sitting between them. CDR3 in amino acids: CASSLAMQGSGANVLTF. DNA of the CDR3: TGTGCCAGCAGCTTAGCGATGCAGGGATCTGGGGCCAACGTCCTGACTTTC.

Only one count was recorded for this clone. The chain links TRBV5-1 to TRBJ2-5; D may be TRBD1 (6 bases). This CDR3 region has 14 residues. The germline gives CDR1 SGHRS, CDR2 YFSETQ. The ends were cut back, 4 bases at V and 0 bases at J, with 10 bases in the middle. DNA of the CDR3: TGCGCCAGCAGCCAAGGACAGCACCAAGAGACCCAGTACTTC. Translated: CASSQGQHQETQYF.

This chain links TRBV5-6 with TRBJ2-2, with D possibly being TRBD2 (5 bases). The germline V gene encodes CDR1 SGHDT and CDR2 YYEEEE. The V end was cut by 3 bases, the J end by 6 bases, with 12 bases between. The CDR3 contains 14 residues. The CDR3 DNA sequence: TGTGCCAGCAGCTCCGACTATGGCGCCGGGGAGCTGTTTTTT. It is translated as CASSSDYGAGELFF.

The chain is built from TRBV25-1 and TRBJ1-4; no clear D. Germline V lookup: CDR1 MGHDK, CDR2 SYGVNS. Trimming removed 5 bases at V and 6 bases at J, with 13 bases between. This CDR3 is built from 14 residues. This chain's CDR3 is CASSRWAGDEKLFF. The CDR3 nucleotides are TGTGCCAGCAGTCGGTGGGCCGGAGATGAAAAACTGTTTTTT.

The chain is built from TRBV29-1 and TRBJ1-1; tentative D call: TRBD1 (5 bases). CDR3 length: 14 amino acids. CDR1 is SQVTM, CDR2 ANQGSEA, per germline. V gave up 1 base and J gave up 1 base, with 10 bases separating them. The CDR3 is CSVEAQGGNTEAFF. The CDR3, as DNA: TGCAGCGTTGAAGCCCAGGGAGGGAACACTGAAGCTTTCTTT. The whole variable domain, remainder taken from reference TRBV29-1 and TRBJ1-1, is SAVISQKPSRDICQRGTSLTIQCQVDSQVTMMFWYRQQPGQSLTLIATANQGSEATYESGFVIDKFPISRPNLTFSTLTVSNMSPEDSSIYLCSVEAQGGNTEAFFGQGTRLTVV.

This clone showed up just a few times. CDR3 nucleotide sequence: TGTGCCAGCAGTTACTCTCCAGGGATCCAGTGGCAGTACTTC. Its protein is CASSYSPGIQWQYF. This chain uses TRBV6-5 with TRBJ2-7, with D possibly being TRBD1 (5 bases). Germline CDR1 is MNHEY and CDR2 is SVGAGI. V was shortened by 0 bases and J by 9 bases, with 15 bases between the two germline ends. The CDR3 consists of 14 residues.

This clone was observed once. The V and J genes are TRBV7-6 and TRBJ2-1; D is undetermined. CDR3 size: 14 residues. Germline values: CDR1 SGHVS, CDR2 FNYEAQ. V lost 4 bases, J lost 10 bases, and 17 bases lay in between. CDR3 residues: CASSSNYPSGEQFF. The DNA for the CDR3 is TGTGCCAGCAGCTCCAACTATCCATCGGGCGAGCAGTTCTTC.